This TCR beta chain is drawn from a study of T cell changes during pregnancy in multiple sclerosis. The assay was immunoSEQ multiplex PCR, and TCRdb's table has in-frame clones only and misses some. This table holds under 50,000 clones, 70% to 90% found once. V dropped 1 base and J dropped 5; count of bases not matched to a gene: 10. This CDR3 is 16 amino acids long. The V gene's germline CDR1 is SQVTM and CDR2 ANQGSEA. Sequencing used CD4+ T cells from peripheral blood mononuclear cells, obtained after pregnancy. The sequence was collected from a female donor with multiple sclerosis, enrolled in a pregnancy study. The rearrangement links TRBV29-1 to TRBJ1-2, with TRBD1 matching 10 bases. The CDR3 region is CSVEVQGQGNIYGYTF. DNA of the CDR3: TGCAGCGTTGAAGTGCAGGGACAGGGGAATATATATGGCTACACCTTC.